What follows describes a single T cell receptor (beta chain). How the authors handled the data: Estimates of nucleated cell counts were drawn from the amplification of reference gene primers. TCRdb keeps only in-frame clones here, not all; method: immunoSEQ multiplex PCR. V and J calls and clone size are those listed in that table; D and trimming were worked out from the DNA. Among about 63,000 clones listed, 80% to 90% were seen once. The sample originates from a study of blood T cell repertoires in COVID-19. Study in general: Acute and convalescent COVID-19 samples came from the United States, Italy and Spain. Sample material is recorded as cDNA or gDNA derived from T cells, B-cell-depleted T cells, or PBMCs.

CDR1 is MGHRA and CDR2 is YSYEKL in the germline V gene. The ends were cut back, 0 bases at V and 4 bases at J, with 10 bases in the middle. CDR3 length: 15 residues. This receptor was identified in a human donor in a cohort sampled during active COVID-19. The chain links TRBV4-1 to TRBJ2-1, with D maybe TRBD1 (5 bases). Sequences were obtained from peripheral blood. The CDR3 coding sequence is TGCGCCAGCAGCCAAGACCAACAGGTTTACAATGAGCAGTTCTTC. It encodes CASSQDQQVYNEQFF.